The T cell receptor (beta chain) under discussion was sequenced for a study of blood T cell repertoires in COVID-19. Study context: Both acute and convalescent COVID-19 samples were obtained from the United States, Italy and Spain. In each case, the material was cDNA or gDNA derived from T cells, B-cell-depleted T cells, or PBMCs.

Original handling: Researchers report that nucleated cell counts were estimated from reference gene primer amplification. Sequencing was performed with immunoSEQ multiplex PCR; in TCRdb, only in-frame clones are kept and a portion is missing. The D gene and trimming were derived from the DNA, and the V and J assignments and clone size from that table. This table holds about 140,000 clones, about nine tenths found once. The CDR3 is 16 amino acids. Per the germline V gene, CDR1 is PRHDT and CDR2 is FYEKMQ (reference sequence). V was shortened by 0 bases and J by 1 base, with 12 bases between the two germline ends.

This TCR came from a human donor in a cohort sampled during active COVID-19. The gene calls are TRBV13 and TRBJ1-1; perhaps TRBD1 as D (5 bases). The sequencing input was peripheral blood. The CDR3 sequence is CASSLGVGASNTEAFF. The CDR3 DNA reads as TGTGCCAGCAGCTTAGGGGTTGGGGCTTCGAACACTGAAGCTTTCTTT.